A single sample gave rise to the 26 T cell receptor beta chains below, sequenced in a study of blood T cell repertoires in COVID-19. The assay was immunoSEQ multiplex PCR, and TCRdb's table has in-frame clones only and misses some. Of approximately 130,000 clones listed, around 77% are singletons. Sequenced: peripheral blood. The receptors come from a human donor in a cohort sampled during active COVID-19.

This chain uses TRBV2 with TRBJ1-1, with D possibly TRBD1 on 5 matching bases. The germline V gene has CDR1 SNHLY and CDR2 FYNNEI. CDR3 length: 12 amino acids. Trimming took off 9 bases at V and 1 base at J, with 9 bases between the two ends. The CDR3 is CARMGQNTEAFF. The CDR3, as DNA: TGTGCCAGAATGGGGCAGAACACTGAAGCTTTCTTT.

V is TRBV9 and J is TRBJ2-7, with 7 nucleotides matching TRBD1. Per germline, CDR1 SGDLS and CDR2 YYNGEE. CDR3 length equals 15 residues. The V and J ends lost 4 bases and 0 bases, in that order; junction bases with no gene match: 7. In nucleotides, the CDR3 is TGTGCCAGCAGCCGTACTGGGACAGCCTCCTACGAGCAGTACTTC. Translated: CASSRTGTASYEQYF.

The gene calls are TRBV7-9 and TRBJ2-7; 7 bases align to TRBD2. V shed 1 base and J 1 base; nucleotides not matched to a gene: 7. This CDR3 comprises 16 residues. Germline CDR1 reads SEHNR; CDR2 reads FQNEAQ (reference sequence). For the CDR3, the DNA is TGTGCCAGCAGCTTAGTCCGGTCTAGCGGATCCTACGAGCAGTACTTC. Translated, it gives CASSLVRSSGSYEQYF.

The V gene is TRBV2, the J gene TRBJ1-2; 8 bases align to TRBD1. Germline V gene data show CDR1 as SNHLY and CDR2 as FYNNEI. Unmatched junction bases numbered 7, after V lost 10 bases and J lost 6 bases. The CDR3 is 12 amino acids. The CDR3 DNA follows: TGTGCCACCCATACAGGGGGTGATGGCTACACCTTC. Residues: CATHTGGDGYTF.

V and J are TRBV2 and TRBJ2-6, with 8 bases that match TRBD1. This CDR3 has 17 residues. With V trimmed by 5 bases and J by 0 bases, 6 bases remained unmatched. Looked up from germline, CDR1 is SNHLY and CDR2 is FYNNEI. Here the CDR3 reads CASSSQGVISGANVLTF. For the CDR3, the DNA is TGTGCCAGCAGTTCACAGGGGGTGATCTCTGGGGCCAACGTCCTGACTTTC.

V gene TRBV19 combines with J gene TRBJ1-2, with TRBD1 matching 8 bases. The length of the CDR3 is 12 residues. Germline V gene sequence: CDR1 LNHDA, CDR2 SQIVND (reference sequence). With V trimmed by 9 bases and J by 3 bases, 3 bases remained unmatched. CDR3 amino acids: CASRGQDYGYTF. CDR3 nucleotide sequence: TGTGCCAGCAGGGGGCAGGACTATGGCTACACCTTC.

The chain recombines TRBV9 with TRBJ2-1, with D possibly matching TRBD2 (5 bases). V was trimmed by 0 bases and J by 9 bases, leaving 10 bases between them. CDR1 SGDLS and CDR2 YYNGEE come from the germline V gene. This CDR3 has 13 residues. The CDR3 loop is CASSVEAEGEQFF. As DNA, the CDR3 is TGTGCCAGCAGCGTAGAGGCTGAGGGTGAGCAGTTCTTC.

The chain uses TRBV7-2 and TRBJ2-1; 7 bases match TRBD2. This CDR3 comprises 16 residues. Per the germline V gene, CDR1 is SGHTA and CDR2 is FQGNSA. V lost 1 base and J lost 4; bases outside the gene matches: 7. CDR3 coding DNA: TGTGCCAGCAGCTTAGTGGGGGGGATCACGTACAATGAGCAGTTCTTC. It translates to CASSLVGGITYNEQFF. Full variable domain (rest looked up from reference TRBV7-2 and TRBJ2-1): GAGVSQSPSNKVTEKGKDVELRCDPISGHTALYWYRQSLGQGLEFLIYFQGNSAPDKSGLPSDRFSAERTGGSVSTLTIQRTQQEDSAVYLCASSLVGGITYNEQFFGPGTRLTVL.

The rearrangement links TRBV5-6 to TRBJ1-6; D unclear. Deletions cut 0 bases from V and 9 bases from J, with 4 bases between. The length of the CDR3 is 12 residues. Germline CDR1 is SGHDT and CDR2 is YYEEEE. For the CDR3, the DNA is TGTGCCAGCAGCTTGGGTCTTTCACCCCTCCACTTT. Translating it yields CASSLGLSPLHF.

The table lists this clone with a few counts. The V call is TRBV19, the J call TRBJ2-7; 7 bases map to TRBD1. CDR1 LNHDA and CDR2 SQIVND come from the germline V gene (reference sequence). The CDR3 has 14 residues. V lost 6 bases and J lost 7; bases outside the gene matches: 12. CDR3 residues: CASSLTGSSLEQYF. CDR3 DNA: TGTGCCAGTAGCCTGACAGGGTCTTCCTTAGAGCAGTACTTC.

The gene calls are TRBV2 and TRBJ1-4; TRBD1 matches at 12 bases. Unmatched junction bases numbered 1, after V lost 6 bases and J lost 2 bases. The V gene's germline CDR1 is SNHLY and CDR2 FYNNEI. This CDR3 has 15 residues. The CDR3: CASRGTGGTNEKLFF. Here the CDR3 DNA reads TGTGCCAGCAGGGGGACAGGGGGCACTAATGAAAAACTGTTTTTT.

This clone appeared once. The rearrangement links TRBV7-9 to TRBJ1-5, with no clear D. Trimming took 11 bases from V and 5 from J, leaving 10 bases between them. CDR3 length equals 11 residues. Germline loops: CDR1 SEHNR, CDR2 FQNEAQ (reference sequence). The CDR3 coding sequence is TGTGCCCACCGGGATGATCAGCCCCAGCATTTT. It codes for CAHRDDQPQHF.

The J gene is TRBJ2-5, the V gene TRBV5-6, with TRBD2 as a possible D gene (6 bases). The V and J ends lost 2 bases and 2 bases respectively, with 13 bases between them. Germline V gene lookup returns CDR1 SGHDT and CDR2 YYEEEE. This CDR3 is built from 15 residues. CDR3 DNA sequence: TGTGCCAGCAGCTTTGTGCGGGACCATCAAGAGACCCAGTACTTC. This codes for CASSFVRDHQETQYF.

This clone was picked up a small number of times. V is TRBV28 and J is TRBJ2-6; D call uncertain. Deletions cut 3 bases from V and 2 bases from J, with 11 bases between. The CDR3 loop spans 16 amino acids. The germline V gene has CDR1 MDHEN and CDR2 SYDVKM. DNA for the CDR3: TGTGCCAGCAGTTTTGGTGAACAAGCTGGGGCCAACGTCCTGACTTTC. This codes for CASSFGEQAGANVLTF.

This clone showed up just a few times. The chain is built from TRBV4-1 and TRBJ2-7, with D perhaps TRBD1 (7 bases). V dropped 4 bases and J dropped 4 bases, with 20 bases sitting between them. There are 16 residues in the CDR3. Germline V gives CDR1 MGHRA, CDR2 YSYEKL. In DNA form, the CDR3 reads TGCGCCAGCAGCCCCTTCGGAGGGACAGCTCGGTACGAGCAGTACTTC. Protein product: CASSPFGGTARYEQYF.

The chain couples TRBV11-2 to TRBJ2-4, with 13 bases matching TRBD2. V lost 4 bases, J lost 2 bases, and 8 bases stayed unmatched. Germline CDR1 is SGHAT and CDR2 is FQNNGV. The CDR3 loop spans 18 amino acids. The CDR3 loop is CASSSRTSGGWTKNIQYF. For the CDR3, the DNA is TGTGCCAGCAGCTCCAGGACTAGCGGGGGATGGACCAAAAACATTCAGTACTTC.

The V gene is TRBV11-3, the J gene TRBJ2-7, with 10 bases lining up with TRBD2. CDR3 length equals 15 residues. The V segment lost 5 bases and the J segment 4 bases; nucleotides outside the gene matches: 8. Germline V gene sequence: CDR1 SGHNT, CDR2 YENEEA. The CDR3 spells CASSTEREGLYEQYF. The CDR3 DNA follows: TGTGCCAGCAGCACAGAGCGGGAGGGCCTTTACGAGCAGTACTTC.

The chain couples TRBV25-1 to TRBJ2-7; 9 bases align to TRBD1. The CDR3 is made up of 14 amino acids. J lost 5 bases, V lost 2 bases, and 4 bases had no gene match. Looked up from germline, CDR1 is MGHDK and CDR2 is SYGVNS. CDR3 nucleotide sequence: TGTGCCAGCAGTGAACCACAGGGGGCTAACGAGCAGTACTTC. This translates into CASSEPQGANEQYF.

The CDR3 reads CASSLRTGVELSGYTF. In DNA form, the CDR3 reads TGTGCCAGCAGTTTACGGACAGGGGTGGAGCTAAGTGGCTACACCTTC. The V gene is TRBV25-1, the J gene TRBJ1-2; TRBD1 aligns across 9 bases. This CDR3 comprises 16 residues. In germline, CDR1 is MGHDK, CDR2 SYGVNS. V was pared by 5 bases and J by 7 bases, with 14 bases of the junction left unmatched.

This clone has a single count. The chain employs TRBV3-1 (or the pseudogene TRBV3-2) and TRBJ2-7; 8 bases align to TRBD2. The V gene's germline CDR1 is LGHDT and CDR2 YNNKEL (reference sequence). The CDR3 runs to 16 residues. J lost 3 bases, V lost 4 bases, and 11 bases had no gene match. CDR3 region: CASSPVLLADNYEQYF. CDR3 nucleotides: TGTGCCAGCAGCCCAGTATTACTAGCGGATAACTACGAGCAGTACTTC.

The chain carries TRBV6-6 and TRBJ2-7; D perhaps matches TRBD1 (6 bases). CDR1 is MNHNY, CDR2 SVGAGI, per germline (reference sequence). The CDR3 totals 15 residues. Trimming removed 0 bases at V and 1 base at J, with 10 bases between. The CDR3 reads CASSYSGAPSYEQYF. The DNA for the CDR3 is TGTGCCAGCAGTTACTCGGGGGCCCCGTCCTACGAGCAGTACTTC.

This sequence joins TRBV27 and TRBJ1-6, with 8 bases lining up with TRBD1. With 6 bases clipped from V and 7 bases from J, the junction kept 11 bases outside the gene matches. In germline, CDR1 is MNHEY, CDR2 SMNVEV (reference sequence). There are 16 residues in the CDR3. CDR3 amino acids: CASSRGVDRENSPLHF. CDR3 DNA: TGTGCCAGCAGCCGGGGGGTGGACAGGGAAAATTCACCCCTCCACTTT.

This chain links TRBV5-4 with TRBJ2-7; TRBD2 matches at 12 bases. The trim removed 4 bases at V and 4 bases at J, leaving 6 bases unmatched. There are 15 residues in the CDR3. Germline-derived CDR1 and CDR2 are SGHNT and YYREEE (reference sequence). The CDR3, as DNA: TGTGCCAGCAGCGTGCCGACTAGCGGGAGTTACGAGCAGTACTTC. Translation: CASSVPTSGSYEQYF.

This chain uses TRBV10-2 with TRBJ1-1; TRBD1 aligns across 8 bases. The CDR3 sequence is 14 residues long. Germline V lookup: CDR1 WSHSY, CDR2 SAAADI. The V and J ends lost 1 base and 7 bases, in that order; junction bases with no gene match: 5. In nucleotides, the CDR3 is TGCGCCAGCAGTGAGTGGACAGGGCCGCGTGAAGCTTTCTTT. It encodes CASSEWTGPREAFF.

The V gene is TRBV21-1, the J gene TRBJ1-2; TRBD1 is taken as the D call from the table, unchecked against the DNA. TRBV21-1 is a known pseudogene. This CDR3 region has 15 residues. The CDR3 reads CASSKGHRGLGGYTF. DNA for the CDR3: TGTGCCAGCAGCAAGGGGCACAGGGGGCTAGGTGGCTACACCTTC.

The chain links TRBV2 to TRBJ1-5; TRBD1 matches at 9 bases. CDR3 size: 15 residues. Germline lookup yields CDR1 SNHLY and CDR2 FYNNEI. J lost 6 bases, V lost 1 base, and 4 bases had no gene match. In nucleotides, the CDR3 is TGTGCCAGCAGTGAAGAGGGACAGGGTACTCAGCCCCAGCATTTT. As protein: CASSEEGQGTQPQHF.